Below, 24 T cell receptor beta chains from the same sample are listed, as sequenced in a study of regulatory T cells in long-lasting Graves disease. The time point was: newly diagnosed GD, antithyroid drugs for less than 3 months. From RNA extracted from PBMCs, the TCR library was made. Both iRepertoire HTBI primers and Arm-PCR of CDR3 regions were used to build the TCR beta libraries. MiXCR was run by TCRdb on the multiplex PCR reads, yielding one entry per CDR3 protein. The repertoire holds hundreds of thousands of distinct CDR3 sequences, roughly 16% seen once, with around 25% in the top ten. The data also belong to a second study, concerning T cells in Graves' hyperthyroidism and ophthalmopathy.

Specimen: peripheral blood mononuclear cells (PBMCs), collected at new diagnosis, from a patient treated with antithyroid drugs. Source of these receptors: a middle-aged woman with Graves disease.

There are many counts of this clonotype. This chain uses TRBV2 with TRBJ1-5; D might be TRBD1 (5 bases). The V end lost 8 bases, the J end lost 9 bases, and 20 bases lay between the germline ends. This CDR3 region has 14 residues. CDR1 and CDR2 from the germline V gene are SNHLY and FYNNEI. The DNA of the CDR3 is TGTGCCAGCGGGGGGGGACGAAAAGACGTGCCCCAGCATTTT. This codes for CASGGGRKDVPQHF.

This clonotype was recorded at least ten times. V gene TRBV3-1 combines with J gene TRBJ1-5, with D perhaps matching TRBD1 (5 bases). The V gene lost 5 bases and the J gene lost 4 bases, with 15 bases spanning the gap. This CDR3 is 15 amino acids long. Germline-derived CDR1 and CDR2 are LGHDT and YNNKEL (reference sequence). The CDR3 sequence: CASSGALRGNQPQHF. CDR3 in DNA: TGTGCCAGCAGCGGGGCGCTGAGAGGAAATCAGCCCCAGCATTTT.

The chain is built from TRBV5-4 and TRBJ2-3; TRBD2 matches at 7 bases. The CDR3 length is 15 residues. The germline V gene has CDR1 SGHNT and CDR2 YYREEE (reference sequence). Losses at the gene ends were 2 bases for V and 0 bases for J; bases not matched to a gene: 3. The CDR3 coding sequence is TGTGCCAGCAGCTTAGCAGCGGGAAGCACAGATACGCAGTATTTT. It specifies CASSLAAGSTDTQYF.

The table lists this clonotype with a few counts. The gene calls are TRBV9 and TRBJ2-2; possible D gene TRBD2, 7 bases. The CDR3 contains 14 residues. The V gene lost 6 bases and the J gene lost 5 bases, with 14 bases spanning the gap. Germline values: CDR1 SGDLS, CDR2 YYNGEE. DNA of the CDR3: TGTGCCAGCAACAGGGAGGGAAGTACCGGGGAGCTGTTTTTT. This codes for CASNREGSTGELFF.

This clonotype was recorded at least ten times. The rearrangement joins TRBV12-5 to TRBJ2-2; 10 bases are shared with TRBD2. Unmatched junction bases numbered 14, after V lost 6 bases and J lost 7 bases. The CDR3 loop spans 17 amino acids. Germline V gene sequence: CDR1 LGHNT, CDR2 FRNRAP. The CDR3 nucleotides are TGTGCTAGTGGACTGGGACTAGCGACCAGTGCGGACGGGGAGCTGTTTTTT. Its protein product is CASGLGLATSADGELFF.

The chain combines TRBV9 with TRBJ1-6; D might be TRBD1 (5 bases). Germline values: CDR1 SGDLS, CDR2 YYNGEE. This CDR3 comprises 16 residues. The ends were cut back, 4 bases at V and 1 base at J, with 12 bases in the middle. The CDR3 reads CASSQGAASYNSPLHF. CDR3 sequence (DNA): TGTGCCAGCAGCCAAGGGGCAGCATCCTATAATTCACCCCTCCACTTT.

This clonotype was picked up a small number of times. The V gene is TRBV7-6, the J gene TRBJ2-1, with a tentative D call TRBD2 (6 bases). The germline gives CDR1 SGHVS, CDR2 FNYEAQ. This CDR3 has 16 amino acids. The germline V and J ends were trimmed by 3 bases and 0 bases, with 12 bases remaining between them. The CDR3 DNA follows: TGTGCCAGCAGCTTTTTGGGGGGTAGCTCCTACAATGAGCAGTTCTTC. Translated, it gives CASSFLGGSSYNEQFF.

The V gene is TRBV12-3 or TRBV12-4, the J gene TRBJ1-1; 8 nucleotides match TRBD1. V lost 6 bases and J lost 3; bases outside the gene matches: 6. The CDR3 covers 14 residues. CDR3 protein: CASRPQGAYTEAFF. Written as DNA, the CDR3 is TGTGCCAGCAGGCCTCAGGGGGCTTACACTGAAGCTTTCTTT.

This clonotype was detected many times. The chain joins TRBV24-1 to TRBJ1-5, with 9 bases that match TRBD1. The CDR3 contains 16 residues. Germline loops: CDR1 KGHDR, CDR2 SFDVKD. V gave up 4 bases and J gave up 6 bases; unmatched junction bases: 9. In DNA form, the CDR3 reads TGTGCCACCAGTGAATCGACAGGGGGGATTAGTCAGCCCCAGCATTTT. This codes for CATSESTGGISQPQHF.

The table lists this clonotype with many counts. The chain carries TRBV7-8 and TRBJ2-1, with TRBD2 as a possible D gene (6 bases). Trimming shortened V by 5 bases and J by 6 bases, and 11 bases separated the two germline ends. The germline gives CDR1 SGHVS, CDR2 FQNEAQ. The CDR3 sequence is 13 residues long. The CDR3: CASSGGAPNEQFF. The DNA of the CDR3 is TGTGCCAGCAGCGGAGGGGCGCCCAATGAGCAGTTCTTC. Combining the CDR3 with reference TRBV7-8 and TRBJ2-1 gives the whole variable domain GAGVSQSPRYKVAKRGQDVALRCDPISGHVSLFWYQQALGQGPEFLTYFQNEAQLDKSGLPSDRFFAERPEGSVSTLKIQRTQQEDSAVYLCASSGGAPNEQFFGPGTRLTVL.

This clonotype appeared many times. CDR3 sequence: CASKGVRNTEAFF. DNA of the CDR3: TGTGCCAGCAAGGGGGTAAGGAACACTGAAGCTTTCTTT. This chain joins TRBV27 and TRBJ1-1, with TRBD1 as a possible D gene (6 bases). Trimming left V 7 bases short and J 1 base short, with 10 bases between. This CDR3 has 13 amino acids. The germline V gene has CDR1 MNHEY and CDR2 SMNVEV (reference sequence).

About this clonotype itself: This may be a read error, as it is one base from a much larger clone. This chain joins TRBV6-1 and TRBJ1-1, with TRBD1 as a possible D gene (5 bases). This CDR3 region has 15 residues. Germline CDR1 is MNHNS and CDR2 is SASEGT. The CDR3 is CVSSELQAQNTEAFF. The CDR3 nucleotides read TGTGTCAGCAGTGAACTACAGGCGCAGAACACTGAAGCTTTCTTT.

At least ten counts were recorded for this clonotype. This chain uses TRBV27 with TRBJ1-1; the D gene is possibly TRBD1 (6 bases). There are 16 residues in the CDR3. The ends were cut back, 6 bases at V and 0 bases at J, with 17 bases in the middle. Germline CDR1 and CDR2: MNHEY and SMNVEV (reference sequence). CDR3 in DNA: TGTGCCAGCAGGACTGAGGGGGGCCCACTGAACACTGAAGCTTTCTTT. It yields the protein CASRTEGGPLNTEAFF.

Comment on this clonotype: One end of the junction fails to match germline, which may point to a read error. CDR3 residues: CANSSRTGGVRQPQHF. In DNA, the CDR3 is TGTGCCAACAGTTCCCGGACAGGGGGGGTGCGTCAGCCCCAGCATTTT. The rearrangement links TRBV28 to TRBJ1-5; 10 nucleotides align to TRBD1. Germline CDR1 MDHEN, CDR2 SYDVKM. This CDR3 has 16 residues.

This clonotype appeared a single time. CDR3: CASSPQPGQVSYEQYF. For the CDR3, the DNA is TGTGCCAGCTCACCTCAACCGGGACAGGTCTCCTACGAGCAGTACTTC. The chain uses TRBV18 and TRBJ2-7; TRBD1 aligns across 8 bases. With V trimmed by 3 bases and J by 0 bases, 7 bases remained unmatched. This CDR3 is 16 amino acids long. Germline V gene lookup returns CDR1 KGHSH and CDR2 LQKENI.

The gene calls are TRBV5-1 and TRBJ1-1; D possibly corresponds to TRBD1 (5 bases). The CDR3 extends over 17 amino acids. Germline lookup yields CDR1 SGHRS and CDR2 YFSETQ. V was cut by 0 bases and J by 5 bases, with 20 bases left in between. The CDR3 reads CASSLGQGGWEGTEAFF. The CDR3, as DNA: TGCGCCAGCAGCTTGGGCCAGGGCGGATGGGAGGGGACTGAAGCTTTCTTT.

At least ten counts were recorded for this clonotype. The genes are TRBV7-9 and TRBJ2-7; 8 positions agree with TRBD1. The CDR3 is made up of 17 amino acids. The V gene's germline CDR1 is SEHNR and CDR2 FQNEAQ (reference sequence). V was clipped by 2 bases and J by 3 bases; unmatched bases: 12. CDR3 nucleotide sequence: TGTGCCAGCAGCTTAACAGGGGGGAAGGGGCCTCTCTACGAGCAGTACTTC. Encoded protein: CASSLTGGKGPLYEQYF. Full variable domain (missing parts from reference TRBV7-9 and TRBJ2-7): DTGVSQNPRHKITKRGQNVTFRCDPISEHNRLYWYRQTLGQGPEFLTYFQNEAQLEKSRLLSDRFSAERPKGSFSTLEIQRTEQGDSAMYLCASSLTGGKGPLYEQYFGPGTRLTVT.

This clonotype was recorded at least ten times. CDR3 sequence (DNA): TGCAGTGCTCCTACTAGCGGGGGGGAGACCCAGTACTTC. Its translation: CSAPTSGGETQYF. The rearrangement uses TRBV20-1 and TRBJ2-5; the match to TRBD2 covers 12 bases. With 5 bases clipped from V and 5 bases from J, the junction kept 3 bases outside the gene matches. The CDR3 spans 13 residues. Germline lookup yields CDR1 DFQATT and CDR2 SNEGSKA (reference sequence).

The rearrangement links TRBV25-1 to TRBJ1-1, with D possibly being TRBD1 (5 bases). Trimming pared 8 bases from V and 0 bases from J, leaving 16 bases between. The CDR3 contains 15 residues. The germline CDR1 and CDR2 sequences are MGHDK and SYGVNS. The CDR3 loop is CASPSPGPMNTEAFF. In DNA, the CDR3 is TGTGCCAGCCCATCTCCGGGGCCCATGAACACTGAAGCTTTCTTT.

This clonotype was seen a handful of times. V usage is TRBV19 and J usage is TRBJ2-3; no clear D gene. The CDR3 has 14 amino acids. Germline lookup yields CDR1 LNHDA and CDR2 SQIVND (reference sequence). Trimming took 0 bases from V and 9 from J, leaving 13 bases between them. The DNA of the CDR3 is TGTGCCAGTAGTATAGACCAAAGCATTGGGACGCAGTATTTT. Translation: CASSIDQSIGTQYF.

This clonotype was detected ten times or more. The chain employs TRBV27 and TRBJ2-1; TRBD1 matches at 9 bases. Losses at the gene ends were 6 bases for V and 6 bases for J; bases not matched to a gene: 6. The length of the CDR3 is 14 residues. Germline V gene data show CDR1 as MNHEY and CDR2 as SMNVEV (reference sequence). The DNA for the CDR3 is TGTGCCAGCAGGGGGACAGGGCCCTTCAATGAGCAGTTCTTC. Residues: CASRGTGPFNEQFF.

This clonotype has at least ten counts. For the CDR3, the DNA is TGCGCCAGCAGCCTGGACAGGGGGTCGACTAGCGGGTCGTACGAGCAGTACTTC. Amino acid sequence: CASSLDRGSTSGSYEQYF. This chain joins TRBV5-1 and TRBJ2-7, with D perhaps assigned TRBD1 or TRBD2 (10 bases each). Germline assignment: CDR1 SGHRS and CDR2 YFSETQ. The CDR3 has 18 amino acids. Trimming cost V 4 bases and J 4 bases, with 27 bases left between them. The full variable domain, rest sourced from reference TRBV5-1 and TRBJ2-7, is KAGVTQTPRYLIKTRGQQVTLSCSPISGHRSVSWYQQTPGQGLQFLFEYFSETQRNKGNFPGRFSGRQFSNSRSEMNVSTLELGDSALYLCASSLDRGSTSGSYEQYFGPGTRLTVT.

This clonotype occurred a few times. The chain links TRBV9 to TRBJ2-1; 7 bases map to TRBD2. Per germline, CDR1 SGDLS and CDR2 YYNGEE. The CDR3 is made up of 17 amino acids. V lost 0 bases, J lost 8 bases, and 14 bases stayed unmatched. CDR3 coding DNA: TGTGCCAGCAGCGTAGACGCGGGGGAGAGGCTCGGGGATGAGCAGTTCTTC. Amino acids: CASSVDAGERLGDEQFF.

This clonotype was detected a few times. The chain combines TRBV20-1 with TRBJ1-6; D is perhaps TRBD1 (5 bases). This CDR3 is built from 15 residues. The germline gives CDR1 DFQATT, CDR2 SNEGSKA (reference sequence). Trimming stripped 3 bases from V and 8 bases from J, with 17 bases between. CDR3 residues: CSARTNLGGDSPLHF. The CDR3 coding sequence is TGCAGTGCTAGGACTAACTTAGGAGGGGATTCACCCCTCCACTTT.